The present T cell receptor beta chain was sequenced within a study of beta chain features in type 1 diabetes. Study results and caveats: Patients and controls would be equally affected if PCR favored shorter templates. Shorter TCRB CDR3s, moderately but significantly so, were found in Type 1 diabetes patients in all four CD4+ subsets. The VDJ junctions of type 1 diabetes patients carried fewer insertions and more deletions.

As to this clone: Its target is not known.

The CDR3 runs to 13 residues. The junction had 6 bases not matched to a gene; V was cut back by 5 bases and J by 8 bases. Germline CDR1 MNHNS, CDR2 SASEGT. The isolated RNA, all of it, was reverse transcribed, so expressed TCRB transcripts were what got sequenced. The data were produced by immunoSEQ multiplex PCR, yet TCRdb's version contains in-frame clones alone and is incomplete. The data show 140,000 to 150,000 clones, around 9.3% seen once. Input material: naive CD4+ T cells from blood. V gene TRBV6-1 combines with J gene TRBJ1-2; 9 nucleotides line up with TRBD1. The clonotype originates from a man aged 18 to 30 in good health. CDR3 nucleotides: TGTGCCAGCAGTCAGTGGACAGGGGACGGCTACACCTTC. It specifies CASSQWTGDGYTF.